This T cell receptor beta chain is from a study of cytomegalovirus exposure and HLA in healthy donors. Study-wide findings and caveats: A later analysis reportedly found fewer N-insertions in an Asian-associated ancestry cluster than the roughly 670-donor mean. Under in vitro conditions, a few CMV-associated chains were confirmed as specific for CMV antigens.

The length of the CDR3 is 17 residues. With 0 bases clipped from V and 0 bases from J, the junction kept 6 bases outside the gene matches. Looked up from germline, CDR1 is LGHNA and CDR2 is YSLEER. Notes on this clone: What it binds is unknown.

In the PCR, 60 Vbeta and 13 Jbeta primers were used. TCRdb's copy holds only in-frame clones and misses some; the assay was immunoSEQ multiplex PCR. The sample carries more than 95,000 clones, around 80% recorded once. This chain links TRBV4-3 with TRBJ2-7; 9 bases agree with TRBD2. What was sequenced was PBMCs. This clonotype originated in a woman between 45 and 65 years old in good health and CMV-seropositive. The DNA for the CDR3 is TGCGCCAGCAGCCAAGATGTTAGCGGGGGAGACTCCTACGAGCAGTACTTC. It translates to CASSQDVSGGDSYEQYF.